Presented here are 2 T cell receptor beta chains from one specimen sequenced in a study of T cell changes during pregnancy in multiple sclerosis. Sequencing was performed with immunoSEQ multiplex PCR; in TCRdb, only in-frame clones are kept and a portion is missing. The sample carries tens of thousands of clones, roughly 92% recorded once. This specimen consisted of CD4+ T cells from peripheral blood mononuclear cells, obtained in the third trimester of pregnancy. The receptors derive from a female donor in good health, enrolled as a control in a pregnancy study.

The chain uses TRBV30 and TRBJ2-1; D ambiguous. CDR3 length: 9 residues. V lost 7 bases and J 9 bases, leaving 7 bases between the germline ends. Looked up from germline, CDR1 is GTSNPN and CDR2 is SVGIG (reference sequence). CDR3 in amino acids: CASVIEQFF. The CDR3 DNA is TGTGCCTCGGTAATTGAGCAGTTCTTC.

The chain carries TRBV6-6 and TRBJ1-5, with TRBD1 matching over 8 bases. The germline CDR1 and CDR2 sequences are MNHNY and SVGAGI (reference sequence). The CDR3 is made up of 14 amino acids. V lost 5 bases to trimming and J lost 5 bases; unmatched junction nucleotides: 5. This chain's CDR3 is CASSTGTGDQPQHF. The CDR3 DNA follows: TGTGCCAGCAGTACCGGGACAGGAGATCAGCCCCAGCATTTT.